The present T cell receptor beta chain was sequenced within a study of chemoradiotherapy in HPV16-positive cancers. General study points: Non-HPV-specific T cells did not expand in tumors during treatment, whereas candidate HPV-specific clones and E7-related motifs did.

Concerning this clone: Its antigen is still unknown.

J was trimmed by 6 bases and V by 11 bases; bases with no gene match: 6. The CDR3 is 11 residues long. The germline V gene encodes CDR1 ENHRY and CDR2 SYGVKD. Sequencing used immunoSEQ multiplex PCR; TCRdb keeps in-frame clones, though not all of them. This sample carries more than 850 clones, roughly 84% of them seen once, and the ten largest clones take about 4%. The receptor comes from a human donor with HPV-associated anogenital cancer. This sample comprised tumor tissue, obtained from a patient who underwent chemoradiotherapy. The chain uses TRBV10-3 and TRBJ1-1; the match to TRBD1 covers 7 bases. DNA for the CDR3: TGTGCCTCCAGACAGGGCGCTGAAGCTTTCTTT. It yields the protein CASRQGAEAFF.